This T cell receptor (beta chain) was identified in a study of T-cell reconstitution after alpha-beta-depleted transplantation in children. The V gene end was trimmed by 8 bases and the J gene end by 1 base; junction bases not matched to a gene: 6. Germline-derived CDR1 and CDR2 are MNHEY and SVGEGT. The CDR3 runs 15 residues. This clonotype was counted at least ten times. The authors prepared the TCRbeta library with unique molecular identifiers. From the PCR reads, TCRdb called clonotypes with MiXCR, one entry per CDR3 protein. The profile shows 180,000 or so distinct CDR3 sequences, 6.3% of them singletons.

The V call is TRBV6-2 or TRBV6-3, the J call TRBJ2-5; TRBD2 matches 11 bases. The TCR originated in a girl less than two years old with combined immunodeficiency, due to receive a stem cell transplant. The specimen was PBMCs, collected before TCRalphabeta/CD19-depleted stem cell transplant. The CDR3 DNA is TGTGCCAGCCGGGCTAGCGGGAGGCTCCAAGAGACCCAGTACTTC. Its protein is CASRASGRLQETQYF.